The 5 T cell receptor beta chains in this list originate from one sample, sequenced in a study of CD8 T cells in ankylosing spondylitis. TCRdb used MiXCR to reprocess the 5' RACE reads, holding one entry per CDR3 protein. The data show 200,000 or so distinct CDR3 sequences, approximately 12% seen once. The material sequenced was blood, either unsorted or a sorted T cell fraction (not recorded which). The receptors come from a female donor with ankylosing spondylitis or in good health (not recorded which).

This clonotype showed up just a few times. The gene calls are TRBV20-1 and TRBJ2-1; TRBD2 matches at 9 bases. The CDR3 loop spans 16 amino acids. CDR1 and CDR2 (germline): DFQATT, SNEGSKA (reference sequence). V shed 4 bases and J 7 bases; nucleotides not matched to a gene: 14. The chain's CDR3 is CSAIGGHGGRENEQFF. The CDR3, as DNA: TGCAGTGCTATTGGGGGGCATGGCGGGAGGGAGAATGAGCAGTTCTTC.

This clonotype came up many times. This chain joins TRBV20-1 and TRBJ1-1; TRBD1 is a possible D gene (6 bases). Per the germline V gene, CDR1 is DFQATT and CDR2 is SNEGSKA (reference sequence). The CDR3 has 13 residues. CDR3 sequence (DNA): TGCAGCCCTAGGGGGGGGGCGGGGGCTGAAGCTTTCTTT. Amino acid sequence: CSPRGGAGAEAFF.

The chain carries TRBV20-1 and TRBJ1-4, with unresolved D. The V gene lost 1 base and the J gene lost 7 bases, with 16 bases spanning the gap. The length of the CDR3 is 15 residues. Germline loops: CDR1 DFQATT, CDR2 SNEGSKA (reference sequence). The CDR3 sequence is CSARGPHGRREKLFF. The CDR3 DNA follows: TGCAGTGCTAGAGGCCCCCACGGACGACGTGAAAAACTGTTTTTT.

This chain connects TRBV7-9 to TRBJ2-5, with 7 bases matching TRBD2. Germline CDR1 is SEHNR and CDR2 is FQNEAQ (reference sequence). V dropped 2 bases and J dropped 4; count of bases not matched to a gene: 7. This CDR3 region has 15 residues. CDR3: CASSLSPAGRETQYF. The CDR3 DNA sequence: TGTGCCAGCAGCTTAAGCCCAGCGGGACGAGAGACCCAGTACTTC. Filled out from reference TRBV7-9 and TRBJ2-5, the complete variable domain reads DTGVSQNPRHKITKRGQNVTFRCDPISEHNRLYWYRQTLGQGPEFLTYFQNEAQLEKSRLLSDRFSAERPKGSFSTLEIQRTEQGDSAMYLCASSLSPAGRETQYFGPGTRLLVL.

A few counts support this clonotype. This clone may be a read error of a much larger clone one base away. The chain couples TRBV20-1 to TRBJ2-5; D unresolved. Germline V gives CDR1 DFQATT, CDR2 SNEGSKA (reference sequence). CDR3 length equals 14 residues. DNA for the CDR3: TGCAGTGCTAGAGGACGGCTAGTGCAAGAGACCCAGTCCTTC. Its translation: CSARGRLVQETQSF.